This is a list of T cell receptor beta chains from one sample in a study of blood T cell repertoires in COVID-19. Profiled with immunoSEQ multiplex PCR; TCRdb holds only in-frame clones, not every one. The repertoire includes 300,000 to 400,000 clones, approximately 90% of them detected once, and more than 0.9% sits in the top ten. The material sequenced was PBMCs or T cells enriched from blood (not recorded which). The receptors stem from a woman in her twenties or thirties with acute COVID-19. The CDR3 runs from the conserved cysteine through the conserved F or W. D genes are given only for firm matches. Size is stated for part of the rows, as once, few or many counts, or as a class when the clone is expanded.

TRBJ2-7,-,TRBV9,-,CASSVGPVSSYEQYF,TGTGCCAGCAGCGTAGGCCCGGTTAGCTCCTACGAGCAGTACTTC
TRBJ2-1,-,TRBV6-6,-,CASTSGNEQFF,TGTGCCAGCACCTCAGGGAATGAGCAGTTCTTC
TRBJ2-7,-,TRBV19,-,CASSMWDSGRYEQYF,TGTGCCAGTAGTATGTGGGACTCGGGAAGGTACGAGCAGTACTTC
TRBJ1-4,TRBD1,TRBV9,once,CASSVGQGGEKLFF,TGTGCCAGCAGCGTAGGACAGGGTGGTGAAAAACTGTTTTTT
TRBJ1-2,-,TRBV30,-,CAWSVRHSLTF,TGTGCCTGGAGTGTGCGGCACTCTTTGACCTTC
TRBJ1-2,-,TRBV13,once,CASSSNPTQNYGYTF,TGTGCCAGCAGCTCCAACCCGACACAGAACTATGGCTACACCTTC
TRBJ2-7,-,TRBV5-5,-,CARPSLGDNEQYF,TGTGCCAGACCCTCGTTAGGTGACAACGAGCAGTACTTC
TRBJ2-1,-,TRBV5-6,-,CASSLAVAEQFF,TGTGCCAGCAGCTTGGCCGTAGCGGAGCAGTTCTTC
TRBJ2-7,TRBD1,TRBV6-5,-,CASKLQDRGPYEQYF,TGTGCCAGCAAGCTCCAGGACAGGGGTCCCTACGAGCAGTACTTC
TRBJ1-1,-,TRBV5-6,-,CASSTPGGTEAFF,TGTGCCAGCAGCACCCCGGGGGGCACTGAAGCTTTCTTT
TRBJ1-3,TRBD1,TRBV7-8,-,CASSPTGGPGNTIYF,TGTGCCAGCAGCCCTACAGGGGGCCCTGGAAACACCATATATTTT
TRBJ2-1,TRBD2,TRBV7-9,-,CASSLGVAGGYEQFF,TGTGCCAGCAGCTTAGGGGTAGCGGGGGGCTATGAGCAGTTCTTC
TRBJ2-5,-,TRBV4-1,-,CASSQDPTVETQYF,TGCGCCAGCAGCCAAGATCCCACGGTTGAGACCCAGTACTTC
TRBJ1-3,-,TRBV7-9,-,CASSPGGGRGNTIYF,TGTGCCAGCAGCCCCGGCGGGGGGCGAGGAAACACCATATATTTT
TRBJ1-5,TRBD1,TRBV5-1,-,CASSLGDRANSNQPQHF,TGCGCCAGCAGCTTGGGGGACAGAGCCAATAGCAATCAGCCCCAGCATTTT
TRBJ1-5,TRBD1,TRBV10-2,few,CASSEATGGGNQPQHF,TGCGCCAGCAGTGAGGCAACAGGGGGGGGGAATCAGCCCCAGCATTTT
TRBJ2-3,-,TRBV7-2,-,CASSLRAGTDTQYF,TGTGCCAGCAGCTTGCGGGCTGGGACAGATACGCAGTATTTT
TRBJ1-2,TRBD1,TRBV25-1,-,CASSEGTGLYGYTF,TGTGCCAGCAGTGAAGGGACAGGACTCTATGGCTACACCTTC
TRBJ1-5,-,TRBV27,-,CASSPGTLGHQPQHF,TGTGCCAGCAGTCCCGGGACTCTGGGCCATCAGCCCCAGCATTTT
TRBJ1-1,-,TRBV7-3,-,CASRMGPSATEAFF,TGTGCCAGCAGGATGGGGCCTTCGGCCACTGAAGCTTTCTTT
TRBJ2-1,-,TRBV7-2,-,CASSLGELWREQFF,TGTGCCAGCAGCCTCGGGGAATTGTGGCGCGAGCAGTTCTTC
TRBJ1-2,-,TRBV19,-,CASSPGQSYGYTF,TGTGCCAGTAGTCCTGGGCAGTCCTATGGCTACACCTTC
TRBJ2-3,-,TRBV7-2,-,CASSYRESTDTQYF,TGTGCCAGCAGCTACAGGGAGAGCACAGATACGCAGTATTTT
TRBJ1-3,-,TRBV11-2,-,CASSLTIPGNTIYF,TGTGCCAGCAGCTTGACAATCCCTGGAAACACCATATATTTT
TRBJ1-2,TRBD1,TRBV3-1/TRBV3-2,-,CASSLHHFGQGNGYTF,TGTGCCAGCAGCCTCCATCACTTCGGACAGGGGAATGGCTACACCTTC
TRBJ1-4,TRBD1,TRBV7-2,-,CASSFGTGGEKLFF,TGTGCCAGCAGCTTCGGTACAGGGGGTGAAAAACTGTTTTTT
TRBJ2-1,TRBD2,TRBV24-1,once,CATSDRSGGARDEQFF,TGTGCCACCAGTGATCGATCGGGGGGGGCTCGGGATGAGCAGTTCTTC
TRBJ2-1,-,TRBV10-3,-,CAIGGNEQFF,TGTGCCATCGGAGGAAATGAGCAGTTCTTC
TRBJ2-1,-,TRBV7-9,-,CASSLGGRGGYNEQFF,TGTGCCAGCAGCTTAGGTGGACGGGGTGGCTACAATGAGCAGTTCTTC
TRBJ2-7,-,TRBV19,-,CASSPGAGTEYEQYF,TGTGCCAGTAGTCCCGGGGCGGGGACGGAGTACGAGCAGTACTTC
TRBJ1-3,-,TRBV15,-,CATSSYSAVPGNTIYF,TGTGCCACCAGCTCCTATAGCGCAGTTCCTGGAAACACCATATATTTT
TRBJ1-5,TRBD1,TRBV29-1,-,CSARGQGVSNQPQHF,TGCAGCGCCAGAGGGCAGGGGGTAAGCAATCAGCCCCAGCATTTT
TRBJ2-7,TRBD2,TRBV3-1/TRBV3-2,-,CASSQGPGGRSYEQYF,TGTGCCAGCAGCCAAGGTCCCGGGGGGAGGTCCTACGAGCAGTACTTC
TRBJ1-6,TRBD1,TRBV7-9,few,CASSFDRDGNSPLHF,TGTGCCAGCAGCTTTGACAGGGATGGAAATTCACCCCTCCACTTT
TRBJ1-3,TRBD1,TRBV7-9,-,CASSPSGGVNTIYF,TGTGCCAGCAGCCCGTCAGGGGGCGTAAACACCATATATTTT
TRBJ2-5,TRBD1,TRBV7-3,-,CASSLFGTAQETQYF,TGTGCCAGCAGCCTATTTGGGACAGCGCAAGAGACCCAGTACTTC
TRBJ2-7,-,TRBV7-9,-,CASSLFASGEQYF,TGTGCCAGCAGCTTATTTGCTTCGGGCGAGCAGTACTTC
TRBJ2-2,TRBD2,TRBV24-1,-,CATSGPRDGAGDTGELFF,TGTGCCACCAGTGGCCCCAGGGATGGGGCGGGGGACACCGGGGAGCTGTTTTTT
TRBJ2-6,TRBD1,TRBV7-2,-,CASSPGQGAGANVLTF,TGTGCCAGCAGCCCAGGACAGGGGGCGGGGGCCAACGTCCTGACTTTC
TRBJ2-7,TRBD2,TRBV3-1/TRBV3-2,-,CASSQELGLAGTYEQYF,TGTGCCAGCAGCCAAGAATTGGGCCTAGCGGGGACCTACGAGCAGTACTTC
TRBJ2-3,-,TRBV9,-,CASSAGTVLTKDTQYF,TGTGCCAGCAGCGCCGGAACAGTGCTGACAAAAGATACGCAGTATTTT
TRBJ1-1,-,TRBV5-1,-,CASSSSGAVNTEAFF,TGCGCCAGCAGCTCGTCAGGGGCGGTGAACACTGAAGCTTTCTTT
TRBJ2-2,-,TRBV24-1,-,CATSDTAKGTGELFF,TGTGCCACCAGTGACACCGCGAAGGGGACCGGGGAGCTGTTTTTT
TRBJ2-2,TRBD2,TRBV3-1/TRBV3-2,once,CASSQGPLAGVTGELFF,TGTGCCAGCAGCCAAGGGCCCCTGGCGGGGGTTACCGGGGAGCTGTTTTTT
TRBJ1-1,TRBD1,TRBV11-2,-,CASSNDRAGGLNTEAFF,TGTGCCAGCAGCAACGACAGGGCCGGGGGACTGAACACTGAAGCTTTCTTT
TRBJ2-1,-,TRBV3-1/TRBV3-2,-,CASSRRSGGNEQFF,TGTGCCAGCAGCCGCCGCTCAGGGGGGAATGAGCAGTTCTTC
TRBJ1-1,-,TRBV30,-,CAWSGRGGKNTEAFF,TGTGCCTGGTCTGGCCGGGGGGGCAAGAACACTGAAGCTTTCTTT
TRBJ2-7,TRBD2,TRBV2,-,CASSEAGRDYEQYF,TGTGCCAGCAGTGAGGCAGGGAGGGACTACGAGCAGTACTTC
TRBJ2-5,TRBD2,TRBV19,-,CASSKAGGVSFQETQYF,TGTGCCAGTAGTAAAGCGGGGGGGGTCTCGTTCCAAGAGACCCAGTACTTC
TRBJ2-5,-,TRBV9,-,CASSPQGGGGQETQYF,TGTGCCAGCAGCCCCCAGGGAGGGGGGGGACAAGAGACCCAGTACTTC
TRBJ1-4,-,TRBV13,-,CASSLGDAGTTNEKLFF,TGTGCCAGCAGCTTAGGGGATGCAGGGACAACTAATGAAAAACTGTTTTTT
TRBJ2-2,TRBD2,TRBV3-1/TRBV3-2,-,CASSQAGGGTNTGELFF,TGTGCCAGCAGCCAAGCCGGGGGGGGTACGAACACCGGGGAGCTGTTTTTT
TRBJ1-1,-,TRBV30,once,CAGSWTKAFF,TGTGCCGGTTCCTGGACAAAGGCTTTCTTT
TRBJ1-1,-,TRBV3-1/TRBV3-2,-,CASSPSGREAFF,TGTGCCAGCAGCCCCAGCGGCCGCGAAGCTTTCTTT
TRBJ1-2,-,TRBV19,-,CASSHYPIQGGGGYTF,TGTGCCAGTAGTCACTACCCGATCCAGGGTGGTGGCGGCTACACCTTC
TRBJ1-5,-,TRBV28,-,CASSFSQGLNQPQHF,TGTGCCAGCAGTTTTTCACAGGGCCTCAATCAGCCCCAGCATTTT
TRBJ2-7,-,TRBV2,-,CASSLAGAYRQYF,TGTGCCAGCTCCCTGGCAGGGGCCTATCGGCAGTACTTC
TRBJ2-2,-,TRBV9,-,CASSAGHWTTGELFF,TGTGCCAGCAGCGCTGGACATTGGACCACCGGGGAGCTGTTTTTT
TRBJ2-5,TRBD2,TRBV7-6,-,CASSLGAGDQETQYF,TGTGCCAGCAGCTTAGGTGCGGGGGACCAAGAGACCCAGTACTTC
TRBJ2-7,TRBD2,TRBV6-2/TRBV6-3,once,CASSYRRGSIFYEQYF,TGTGCCAGCAGTTACAGGCGGGGGAGTATCTTCTACGAGCAGTACTTC